Below are 8 T cell receptor beta chains sequenced from a single sample in a study of molecular identifiers for immune sequencing clone quantification. Each CDR3 protein is one row after TCRdb ran MiXCR on the PCR reads. The data hold about 640,000 distinct CDR3 sequences, with about 20% observed a single time. Source material: naive CD8+ T cells from blood, with Jurkat cell RNA spiked in. Subset in this sample: FACS-sorted CD8+CD4-CCR7+CD45RA+ naive T cells. Receptors originate from a human donor in good health. Some libraries in this study had Jurkat cell RNA spiked in.

V is TRBV28 and J is TRBJ2-7; the D gene is possibly TRBD2 (5 bases). Germline V lookup: CDR1 MDHEN, CDR2 SYDVKM. This CDR3 has 13 residues. The V and J ends lost 4 bases and 2 bases respectively, with 9 bases between them. CDR3 coding DNA: TGTGCCAGCAGTTCGGAGGATACCTACGAGCAGTACTTC. Amino acid sequence: CASSSEDTYEQYF.

This clonotype was counted ten times or more. The chain couples TRBV6-5 to TRBJ2-7; D is undetermined. V was cut by 0 bases and J by 0 bases, with 9 bases left in between. Germline V gives CDR1 MNHEY, CDR2 SVGAGI. CDR3 length: 15 residues. CDR3 sequence: CASSYSNSLSYEQYF. The CDR3, as DNA: TGTGCCAGCAGTTACTCGAACAGCCTCTCCTACGAGCAGTACTTC.

This clonotype appeared many times. The chain couples TRBV20-1 to TRBJ2-7; the D gene is possibly TRBD2 (6 bases). With 3 bases removed from V and 3 bases from J, the gap between germline ends came to 15 bases. The CDR3 has 14 residues. The germline CDR1 and CDR2 sequences are DFQATT and SNEGSKA (reference sequence). The chain's CDR3 is CSARGRTDFYEQYF. As DNA, the CDR3 is TGCAGTGCTAGGGGGAGGACGGACTTCTACGAGCAGTACTTC.

Many counts were recorded for this clonotype. V usage is TRBV5-6 and J usage is TRBJ1-4; 8 nucleotides agree with TRBD1. Germline CDR1 and CDR2: SGHDT and YYEEEE. CDR3 length equals 16 residues. Germline trimming cut 2 bases from V and 7 bases from J; bases unmatched to any gene: 10. CDR3 amino acids: CASSLNSDRDPEKLFF. CDR3 DNA sequence: TGTGCCAGCAGCTTAAATTCGGACAGGGATCCTGAAAAACTGTTTTTT.

This clonotype was picked up many times. The chain recombines TRBV20-1 with TRBJ2-7; 9 bases fit TRBD2. This CDR3 spans 12 amino acids. Per germline, CDR1 DFQATT and CDR2 SNEGSKA (reference sequence). The CDR3 is CSAGTSSVEQYF. The CDR3 bases are TGCAGCGCGGGGACTAGCTCGGTCGAGCAGTACTTC.

This clonotype has at least ten counts. V usage is TRBV19 and J usage is TRBJ2-2, with D perhaps given as TRBD1 or TRBD2 (5 bases each). Germline assignment: CDR1 LNHDA and CDR2 SQIVND (reference sequence). V gave up 5 bases and J gave up 4 bases, with 14 bases separating them. The CDR3 spans 15 residues. The DNA for the CDR3 is TGTGCCAGTAGTGCCGGGACCACGGGCACCGGGGAGCTGTTTTTT. This encodes CASSAGTTGTGELFF.

Note on this clonotype: This may come from a read error, since a much larger clone is one base off. This likely comes from a read error, as the CDR3 has no conserved phenylalanine or tryptophan at its end. The V call is TRBV27, the J call TRBJ1-3; no definite D call. The CDR3 consists of 14 residues. Trimming pared 4 bases from V and 0 bases from J, leaving 7 bases between. CDR1 is MNHEY and CDR2 is SMNVEV in the germline V gene (reference sequence). CDR3: CASSSVPSGNTIYL. CDR3 nucleotide sequence: TGTGCCAGCAGTTCCGTCCCCTCTGGAAACACCATATATCTT.

The table lists this clonotype with a count of one. Just one base apart from a much larger clone, this may be a read error. The V and J genes are TRBV13 and TRBJ2-5; D uncertain. V lost 1 base and J lost 5, with 11 bases in between. The CDR3 is made up of 14 amino acids. CDR1 PRHDT and CDR2 FYEKMQ come from the germline V gene (reference sequence). The CDR3 is CASSLEAGHETQYF. CDR3 DNA sequence: TGTGCCAGCAGCTTAGAGGCAGGCCATGAGACCCAGTACTTC.